The rows below give T cell receptor beta chains drawn from one sample of a study of cytomegalovirus exposure and HLA in healthy donors. The data were produced by immunoSEQ multiplex PCR, yet TCRdb's version contains in-frame clones alone and is incomplete. Found here are about 170,000 clones, nearly 80% of them singletons; the top ten hold over 0.95%. The sequencing sample was made of PBMCs. The receptors were sampled from a woman between 45 and 65 years old in good health and CMV-seropositive. The CDR3 runs from the conserved cysteine through the conserved F or W. The order of the fields is V gene, D gene, J gene, clone size, CDR3 DNA, CDR3 protein. The D gene is left open where the match is weak. Size is omitted from some rows. Given values are once, few, many or a class for expanded clones.

v_call: TRBV27; d_call: .; j_call: TRBJ2-1; clone_size: few; cdr3_nt: TGTGCCAGCAGTTCGCGGGGCTCCCATGAGCAGTTCTTC; cdr3_aa: CASSSRGSHEQFF
v_call: TRBV2; d_call: TRBD1; j_call: TRBJ2-7; clone_size: .; cdr3_nt: TGTGCCAGCGGGGCCGGGACAGACTACGAGCAGTACTTC; cdr3_aa: CASGAGTDYEQYF
v_call: TRBV18; d_call: .; j_call: TRBJ1-1; clone_size: .; cdr3_nt: TGTGCCAGCTCATCAGGATTGGCAGAAGCTTTCTTT; cdr3_aa: CASSSGLAEAFF
v_call: TRBV29-1; d_call: .; j_call: TRBJ1-1; clone_size: .; cdr3_nt: TGCAGCGTTGCAGCAGGGTCGGGGGGTAGCACTGAAGCTTTCTTT; cdr3_aa: CSVAAGSGGSTEAFF
v_call: TRBV5-1; d_call: TRBD2; j_call: TRBJ2-1; clone_size: .; cdr3_nt: TGCGCCAGCAGCTTGCAAGCGGGGGGGCCCTACAATGAGCAGTTCTTC; cdr3_aa: CASSLQAGGPYNEQFF
v_call: TRBV5-1; d_call: .; j_call: TRBJ2-7; clone_size: .; cdr3_nt: TGCGCCAGCAATGACGGGGTGGGCGAGCAGTACTTC; cdr3_aa: CASNDGVGEQYF
v_call: TRBV6-1; d_call: .; j_call: TRBJ1-1; clone_size: .; cdr3_nt: TGTGCCAGCAGTGAACCGGGTTCCCTCTTACTGAACACTGAAGCTTTCTTT; cdr3_aa: CASSEPGSLLLNTEAFF
v_call: TRBV9; d_call: .; j_call: TRBJ1-6; clone_size: .; cdr3_nt: TGTGCCAGCAGCACCCGGGAGTCGACACCCCTCCACTTT; cdr3_aa: CASSTRESTPLHF
v_call: TRBV4-3; d_call: .; j_call: TRBJ2-1; clone_size: .; cdr3_nt: TGCGCCAGCAGCCAAGATCCCCCGAGCTCCTACAATGAGCAGTTCTTC; cdr3_aa: CASSQDPPSSYNEQFF
v_call: TRBV2; d_call: .; j_call: TRBJ1-3; clone_size: few; cdr3_nt: TGTGCCAGCAGCCTACACAGGGTTAGCTCTGGAAACACCATATATTTT; cdr3_aa: CASSLHRVSSGNTIYF
v_call: TRBV15; d_call: TRBD1; j_call: TRBJ1-6; clone_size: .; cdr3_nt: TGTGCCACCGAAAGAACCGGGACAGGGAATTCACCCCTCCACTTT; cdr3_aa: CATERTGTGNSPLHF
v_call: TRBV28; d_call: .; j_call: TRBJ1-2; clone_size: .; cdr3_nt: TGTGCCAGCAGTTTGATTCAGACAGTGTATGGCTACACCTTC; cdr3_aa: CASSLIQTVYGYTF
v_call: TRBV5-5; d_call: .; j_call: TRBJ2-7; clone_size: .; cdr3_nt: TGTGCCAGCAGCTTGGTTGGGGGACTCATCTACTACGAGCAGTACTTC; cdr3_aa: CASSLVGGLIYYEQYF
v_call: TRBV7-2; d_call: .; j_call: TRBJ2-5; clone_size: once; cdr3_nt: TGTGCCAGCAGCCAGTCCCGTATCTTGGAGACCCAGTACTTC; cdr3_aa: CASSQSRILETQYF
v_call: TRBV7-9; d_call: TRBD1; j_call: TRBJ2-3; clone_size: once; cdr3_nt: TGTGCCAGCAGCTTAGCCAGGACAGGGGGACTCACAGCCACAGATACGCAGTATTTT; cdr3_aa: CASSLARTGGLTATDTQYF
v_call: TRBV2; d_call: TRBD1; j_call: TRBJ1-5; clone_size: once; cdr3_nt: TGTGCCAGCAGTGAGACAGGGGCTCGGAATCAGCCCCAGCATTTT; cdr3_aa: CASSETGARNQPQHF
v_call: TRBV15; d_call: .; j_call: TRBJ2-7; clone_size: .; cdr3_nt: TGTGCCACCAGCAGAGAGTACGGGGCCTACGAGCAGTACTTC; cdr3_aa: CATSREYGAYEQYF
v_call: TRBV6-1; d_call: TRBD1; j_call: TRBJ1-5; clone_size: .; cdr3_nt: TGTGCCAGTACTGGGACAGCAAATAGCAATCAGCCCCAGCATTTT; cdr3_aa: CASTGTANSNQPQHF
v_call: TRBV6-1; d_call: TRBD1; j_call: TRBJ1-5; clone_size: few; cdr3_nt: TGTGCCAGCACCTCAGGGAACAGGGGAACTCAGCCCCAGCATTTT; cdr3_aa: CASTSGNRGTQPQHF
v_call: TRBV9; d_call: .; j_call: TRBJ2-2; clone_size: .; cdr3_nt: TGTGCCAGCAGCGAGGGACTCAACACCGGGGAGCTGTTTTTT; cdr3_aa: CASSEGLNTGELFF
v_call: TRBV11-2; d_call: TRBD1; j_call: TRBJ1-1; clone_size: .; cdr3_nt: TGTGCCAGCAGCGTGGACAGGGTAGCGTACACTGAAGCTTTCTTT; cdr3_aa: CASSVDRVAYTEAFF
v_call: TRBV30; d_call: .; j_call: TRBJ2-1; clone_size: few; cdr3_nt: TGTGCCTGGGGGGAGGCCCGGACCGAGCAGTTCTTC; cdr3_aa: CAWGEARTEQFF
v_call: TRBV2; d_call: TRBD1; j_call: TRBJ1-4; clone_size: once; cdr3_nt: TGTGCCAGTACCGGGACAGGGAATGAAAAACTGTTTTTT; cdr3_aa: CASTGTGNEKLFF
v_call: TRBV5-4; d_call: .; j_call: TRBJ1-2; clone_size: .; cdr3_nt: TGTGCCAGCAGCTTGGCACAGGGTCCAGCTAACTATGGCTACACCTTC; cdr3_aa: CASSLAQGPANYGYTF
v_call: TRBV30; d_call: .; j_call: TRBJ2-5; clone_size: .; cdr3_nt: TGTGCCTGGGCTAGCGAGGAGACCCAGTACTTC; cdr3_aa: CAWASEETQYF
v_call: TRBV7-6; d_call: .; j_call: TRBJ2-3; clone_size: .; cdr3_nt: TGTGCCAGCAGCCTAGAGGCGGGGGCTCAACTTAGGGCAGATACGCAGTATTTT; cdr3_aa: CASSLEAGAQLRADTQYF
v_call: TRBV30; d_call: .; j_call: TRBJ2-5; clone_size: .; cdr3_nt: TGTGCCTGGAGTTCCTACGTAGAGACCCAGTACTTC; cdr3_aa: CAWSSYVETQYF
v_call: TRBV7-9; d_call: .; j_call: TRBJ1-2; clone_size: .; cdr3_nt: TGTGCCAGCATAATGGAGGGAATCATTGGCTACACCTTC; cdr3_aa: CASIMEGIIGYTF
v_call: TRBV4-3; d_call: .; j_call: TRBJ2-7; clone_size: .; cdr3_nt: TGCGCCAGCAGCTCAAACTTGGAGGGCGGGGACGAGCAGTACTTC; cdr3_aa: CASSSNLEGGDEQYF
v_call: TRBV5-5; d_call: TRBD1; j_call: TRBJ1-2; clone_size: .; cdr3_nt: TGTGCCAGCAGCGGGGTCCGGTCAGGGGGCGAGGAAGGCTACACCTTC; cdr3_aa: CASSGVRSGGEEGYTF
v_call: TRBV19; d_call: TRBD1; j_call: TRBJ2-1; clone_size: .; cdr3_nt: TGTGCCAGTAGTAGGGGACAGACGGCCCATGAGCAGTTCTTC; cdr3_aa: CASSRGQTAHEQFF
v_call: TRBV7-9; d_call: .; j_call: TRBJ1-2; clone_size: .; cdr3_nt: TGTGCCAGCAGCATGGGACTGACGTATGGCTACACCTTC; cdr3_aa: CASSMGLTYGYTF